This TCR beta chain was recorded in a study of blood T cells in healthy people across ages. Findings of the study overall: Naive and antigen-experienced cells were not separated, limiting conclusive comparison. Comparison with aged donors showed that long-lived donors had more naive CD4+ cells and higher diversity.

The authors ran a second PCR of 7 to 11 cycles using a sample-barcoded 5' primer and a J-beta primer mix. One entry per CDR3 protein, called by TCRdb with MiXCR from the 5' RACE reads. This sample yields almost 800,000 distinct CDR3 sequences, of which about 62% are seen a single time; over 20% belongs to the top ten. The CDR3 totals 16 residues. CDR1 is SEHNR, CDR2 FQNEAQ, per germline (reference sequence). Losses at the gene ends were 5 bases for V and 3 bases for J; bases not matched to a gene: 10. This clonotype was picked up a small number of times. The antigen is undetermined. Extracted total RNA amounted to at least 6 micrograms for each sample.

This TCR derives from a man younger than 45 in good health. Input material: blood. The V call is TRBV7-9, the J call TRBJ2-3; TRBD2 matches at 8 bases. CDR3 in amino acids: CASSLWGGRRTDTQYF. The CDR3 DNA follows: TGTGCCAGCAGCCTCTGGGGCGGGAGGCGAACAGATACGCAGTATTTT.